What follows describes a single TCR beta chain. This clonotype was picked up many times. The antigen it binds to is not known. No base-level quality is on record; no much larger clone is a single base apart. TCR cDNA was made using 5'RACE template switching, a step that added a universal primer site and unique molecular identifiers. Priming for cDNA synthesis came from both the TCR alpha and TCR beta constant segments. Library amplification used two PCR steps, and the second PCR step added sample barcodes and sequencing adapters. Libraries were sequenced on Illumina HiSeq 2500 (2x100 bp) or NovaSeq (2x150 bp). The study's processing was this. Reads were demultiplexed and collapsed into UMI consensus sequences with MIGEC, and V(D)J alignment was performed with MiXCR. Vaccine-responding clonotypes were defined with edgeR using replicate PBMC samples, requiring FDR below 0.01 and a log2 fold change above 5 up to day 15. Bulk clonotypes were assigned CD4 or CD8 identity according to which sequenced CD4 or CD8 repertoire held them at higher abundance. The public reads were run again by TCRdb, first through fastp at Q25 and then through MiXCR, and only productive beta chains were kept. Every CDR3 protein is listed once, alongside the most common genes and DNA of its rows. For this entry, the V and J calls and clone size follow TCRdb and not the study's own pipeline. Within this sample are roughly 49,000 distinct CDR3 sequences, with roughly 7.5% of them counted one time only. The top ten clonotypes cover 28% of the sample.

The sample originates from a study of T cells after yellow fever vaccination (dated by TCRdb to between 2017 and 2020). At the level of the whole study: The SMART-Seq v4 Ultra Low Input RNA kit was used to prepare libraries from fractions with low cell numbers. To follow T-cell clones before and after primary and booster YFV17D yellow fever vaccination, bulk TCR alpha and beta repertoires were sequenced over time. Two healthy male donors, one aged 18 to 29 and one aged 30 to 40 years, made up the cohort. Blood was collected at multiple timepoints before and after primary and secondary immunization, and bulk PBMC replicates and cell subsets were isolated.

The investigation overall reported the following: Computational filtering was needed because FACS-sorted repertoires could contain abundant contaminating clonotypes from the bulk population. A small fraction of clonotypes showed up in both the CD4 and CD8 compartments, probably as a result of convergent recombination. The secondary T-cell response was weaker than the primary response but faster, peaking on day 5 instead of day 15. After the booster, most clones that had expanded after primary vaccination were detected again (around 97% of CD4 and under 90% of CD8), suggesting broad maintenance of memory. Only two donors were included in the study, so the extent to which the findings can be generalized is limited.

The label giving this sample's treatment or condition can be read as: live attenuated yellow fever vaccine strain. PBMCs were isolated from peripheral blood using a standard Ficoll-Paque protocol. Dynabeads CD4 and CD8 positive selection kits were used to isolate the CD4 and CD8 T-cell fractions. TriZol was used to extract RNA from bulk PBMCs, from CD4 and CD8 fractions, and from dextramer-positive and dextramer-negative fractions. The CDR3 holds 15 amino acids from the cysteine to the phenylalanine. Just CDR3 DNA is preserved here, 45 bases in frame from base 1. In the germline V gene, CDR1 corresponds to ENHRY and CDR2 to SYGVKD. The trim is 3 bases for V and 4 bases for J, with a gap of 12 bases between the germline ends.

The sequences come from CD8+ T cells sorted from PBMCs, collected approximately 16 days after the first yellow fever vaccination. The TCR was taken from a man aged 18 to 29 who received the YFV17D yellow fever vaccine. The chain is encoded by TRBV10-3 joined to TRBJ2-2; the D gene cannot be resolved reliably. The DNA sequence is as follows: TGTGCCATCAGTGAAGGTCGAGAAGGCACCGGGGAGCTGTTTTTT. It encodes CAISEGREGTGELFF.